This TCR beta chain stems from a study of a mutant IDH1 vaccine in newly diagnosed glioma. Time point here: baseline, week 1 (first vaccination visit). Treatment defined: pre-vaccination baseline after standard-of-care therapy. Points from the study as a whole: Evidence of vaccine-induced immune responses was documented in approximately 93% of patients.

Notes on this clone: Its target is not known.

TCRdb's copy holds only in-frame clones and misses some; the assay was immunoSEQ multiplex PCR. The top ten hold under 8% of the sample, which has around 89,000 clones, roughly four fifths seen once. V lost 5 bases, J lost 6 bases, and 9 bases lay in between. Germline V gene lookup returns CDR1 MGHRA and CDR2 YSYEKL. The CDR3 covers 12 residues. The TCR was taken from a woman aged 45-60 years with glioma. The sequenced sample was PBMCs, obtained from a glioma patient treated with radiotherapy, temozolomide or both. The chain combines TRBV4-1 with TRBJ2-3; D possibly uses TRBD1 or TRBD2 (5 bases each). Here the CDR3 DNA reads TGCGCCAGCAGCGAGAGGGGTGATACGCAGTATTTT. It encodes CASSERGDTQYF.